Listed below are T cell receptor beta chains from one sample, sequenced in a study of blood T cell repertoires in COVID-19. Method: immunoSEQ multiplex PCR; TCRdb's copy keeps in-frame clones and lacks some. The profile covers 35,000 to 55,000 clones, with approximately 71% appearing a single time and 6.2% taken by the ten largest. Sequencing used peripheral blood. The source is a man older than 75 with acute or convalescent COVID-19. Both conserved end residues are part of each CDR3. The order of the fields is J gene, D gene, CDR3 length, V gene, clone size, CDR3 protein, CDR3 DNA. The D gene is left open where the match is weak. Some rows mark clone size as missing; the rest say once, few, many or name a class of expanded clone.

j_gene: TRBJ2-1
d_gene: TRBD2
len: 16
v_gene: TRBV2
abundance: .
CDR3aa: CASRGTSGRADNEQFF
CDR3nt: TGTGCCAGCAGAGGGACTAGCGGGAGGGCCGACAATGAGCAGTTCTTC

j_gene: TRBJ1-2
d_gene: .
len: 15
v_gene: TRBV7-3
abundance: .
CDR3aa: CASSLGAVANYGYTF
CDR3nt: TGTGCCAGCAGCTTGGGGGCCGTCGCTAACTATGGCTACACCTTC

j_gene: TRBJ1-5
d_gene: .
len: 17
v_gene: TRBV7-9
abundance: .
CDR3aa: CASSLQTETYSNQPQHF
CDR3nt: TGTGCCAGCAGCCTACAGACAGAGACTTATAGCAATCAGCCCCAGCATTTT

j_gene: TRBJ2-5
d_gene: .
len: 13
v_gene: TRBV18
abundance: .
CDR3aa: CASSPELRETQYF
CDR3nt: TGTGCCAGCTCACCTGAGTTACGAGAGACCCAGTACTTC

j_gene: TRBJ1-1
d_gene: TRBD1
len: 16
v_gene: TRBV27
abundance: .
CDR3aa: CASSLSKGAAVTEAFF
CDR3nt: TGTGCCAGCAGTTTATCAAAGGGGGCGGCGGTCACTGAAGCTTTCTTT

j_gene: TRBJ2-7
d_gene: TRBD2
len: 14
v_gene: TRBV6-6
abundance: few
CDR3aa: CASSEFSGNYEQYF
CDR3nt: TGTGCCAGCAGCGAATTTAGCGGGAACTACGAGCAGTACTTC

j_gene: TRBJ2-1
d_gene: .
len: 15
v_gene: TRBV6-4
abundance: .
CDR3aa: CASSDQATSYNEQFF
CDR3nt: TGTGCCAGCAGTGACCAGGCAACTTCCTACAATGAGCAGTTCTTC

j_gene: TRBJ2-1
d_gene: TRBD1
len: 14
v_gene: TRBV29-1
abundance: .
CDR3aa: CSVGGQGGDNEQFF
CDR3nt: TGCAGCGTTGGGGGACAGGGCGGGGACAATGAGCAGTTCTTC

j_gene: TRBJ2-1
d_gene: TRBD2
len: 15
v_gene: TRBV3-1/TRBV3-2
abundance: .
CDR3aa: CASSQDPSGAREQFF
CDR3nt: TGTGCCAGCAGCCAAGATCCTAGCGGGGCACGTGAGCAGTTCTTC

j_gene: TRBJ2-3
d_gene: .
len: 11
v_gene: TRBV18
abundance: .
CDR3aa: CASSPLDTQYF
CDR3nt: TGTGCCAGCTCACCCTTGGATACGCAGTATTTT

j_gene: TRBJ1-5
d_gene: TRBD1
len: 18
v_gene: TRBV5-3
abundance: .
CDR3aa: CARSLNWPPGQGGQPQHF
CDR3nt: TGTGCCAGAAGCTTAAATTGGCCTCCGGGACAGGGAGGGCAGCCCCAGCATTTT

j_gene: TRBJ1-5
d_gene: TRBD1
len: 15
v_gene: TRBV7-2
abundance: .
CDR3aa: CASSWGQGAGQPQHF
CDR3nt: TGTGCCAGCAGCTGGGGACAGGGGGCAGGTCAGCCCCAGCATTTT

j_gene: TRBJ1-3
d_gene: TRBD1
len: 16
v_gene: TRBV7-6
abundance: .
CDR3aa: CASSLETGGSGNTIYF
CDR3nt: TGTGCCAGCAGCTTGGAGACAGGGGGATCTGGAAACACCATATATTTT

j_gene: TRBJ2-5
d_gene: TRBD1
len: 13
v_gene: TRBV12-3/TRBV12-4
abundance: .
CDR3aa: CASSGTAQETQYF
CDR3nt: TGTGCCAGCAGCGGGACAGCCCAAGAGACCCAGTACTTC

j_gene: TRBJ1-1
d_gene: TRBD1
len: 15
v_gene: TRBV6-5
abundance: once
CDR3aa: CASSQPGQGLGRAFF
CDR3nt: TGTGCCAGCAGTCAGCCGGGACAGGGGTTGGGTAGAGCTTTCTTT

j_gene: TRBJ2-2
d_gene: TRBD2
len: 15
v_gene: TRBV19
abundance: .
CDR3aa: CASTPRGLARGELFF
CDR3nt: TGTGCCAGTACCCCCCGGGGACTAGCGCGCGGGGAGCTGTTTTTT

j_gene: TRBJ1-2
d_gene: .
len: 13
v_gene: TRBV10-3
abundance: .
CDR3aa: CAISEEGTYGYTF
CDR3nt: TGTGCCATCAGTGAGGAGGGAACCTATGGCTACACCTTC

j_gene: TRBJ1-2
d_gene: TRBD1
len: 20
v_gene: TRBV29-1
abundance: .
CDR3aa: CSATAEALSNVDRVHYGYTF
CDR3nt: TGCAGCGCCACCGCCGAAGCGTTGAGTAATGTGGACAGGGTACACTATGGCTACACCTTC

j_gene: TRBJ2-1
d_gene: .
len: 13
v_gene: TRBV5-1
abundance: .
CDR3aa: CASSADRRNEQFF
CDR3nt: TGCGCCAGCAGCGCAGACAGGCGCAATGAGCAGTTCTTC

j_gene: TRBJ2-1
d_gene: TRBD1
len: 17
v_gene: TRBV5-6
abundance: .
CDR3aa: CASSYYAPGQGSNEQFF
CDR3nt: TGTGCCAGCAGCTACTACGCTCCGGGACAGGGGAGCAATGAGCAGTTCTTC

j_gene: TRBJ1-4
d_gene: TRBD1
len: 15
v_gene: TRBV2
abundance: .
CDR3aa: CASSTETGGEEKLFF
CDR3nt: TGTGCCAGCAGTACCGAGACAGGGGGAGAGGAAAAACTGTTTTTT

j_gene: TRBJ1-4
d_gene: .
len: 13
v_gene: TRBV12-3/TRBV12-4
abundance: few
CDR3aa: CASSLPDSEKLFF
CDR3nt: TGTGCCAGCAGTTTACCGGACAGTGAAAAACTGTTTTTT

j_gene: TRBJ1-4
d_gene: TRBD1
len: 17
v_gene: TRBV4-1
abundance: .
CDR3aa: CASSPGQGANRGEKLFF
CDR3nt: TGCGCCAGCAGCCCAGGACAGGGGGCAAATCGCGGTGAAAAACTGTTTTTT

j_gene: TRBJ1-1
d_gene: .
len: 14
v_gene: TRBV18
abundance: .
CDR3aa: CASSLGRGDTEAFF
CDR3nt: TGTGCCAGCTCACTGGGAAGGGGTGACACTGAAGCTTTCTTT

j_gene: TRBJ2-7
d_gene: .
len: 15
v_gene: TRBV4-1
abundance: .
CDR3aa: CASSQDSTTAYEQYF
CDR3nt: TGCGCCAGCAGCCAAGATTCGACAACGGCCTACGAGCAGTACTTC

j_gene: TRBJ2-1
d_gene: .
len: 17
v_gene: TRBV18
abundance: .
CDR3aa: CASSPPAGSPNENEQFF
CDR3nt: TGTGCCAGCTCACCACCTGCCGGGAGCCCTAATGAGAATGAGCAGTTCTTC

j_gene: TRBJ1-1
d_gene: .
len: 14
v_gene: TRBV5-5
abundance: .
CDR3aa: CASSLTGMNTEAFF
CDR3nt: TGTGCCAGCAGCTTGACAGGGATGAACACTGAAGCTTTCTTT

j_gene: TRBJ1-3
d_gene: .
len: 13
v_gene: TRBV6-5
abundance: .
CDR3aa: CASRPTGGNTIYF
CDR3nt: TGTGCCAGCAGGCCCACAGGGGGAAACACCATATATTTT

j_gene: TRBJ1-1
d_gene: .
len: 15
v_gene: TRBV5-4
abundance: .
CDR3aa: CASSLAGGGNTEAFF
CDR3nt: TGTGCCAGCAGCTTGGCCGGGGGGGGGAACACTGAAGCTTTCTTT

j_gene: TRBJ2-6
d_gene: TRBD1
len: 16
v_gene: TRBV28
abundance: .
CDR3aa: CASTTGERSGANVLTF
CDR3nt: TGTGCCAGCACGACAGGGGAAAGGTCTGGGGCCAACGTCCTGACTTTC

j_gene: TRBJ2-7
d_gene: TRBD2
len: 14
v_gene: TRBV12-5
abundance: few
CDR3aa: CASGLVREVGEQYF
CDR3nt: TGTGCTAGTGGTTTGGTACGGGAGGTGGGCGAGCAGTACTTC

j_gene: TRBJ1-4
d_gene: TRBD1
len: 16
v_gene: TRBV3-1/TRBV3-2
abundance: .
CDR3aa: CASSQTRGRNNEKLFF
CDR3nt: TGTGCCAGCAGCCAGACCAGGGGGCGAAATAATGAAAAACTGTTTTTT

j_gene: TRBJ2-3
d_gene: TRBD2
len: 15
v_gene: TRBV30
abundance: .
CDR3aa: CAWSFPSGGEDTQYF
CDR3nt: TGTGCCTGGAGTTTCCCCAGCGGGGGCGAGGATACGCAGTATTTT

j_gene: TRBJ2-3
d_gene: TRBD2
len: 16
v_gene: TRBV7-2
abundance: .
CDR3aa: CASSSLAGGSTDTQYF
CDR3nt: TGTGCCAGCAGCTCCCTAGCGGGAGGTTCCACAGATACGCAGTATTTT

j_gene: TRBJ2-7
d_gene: TRBD1
len: 14
v_gene: TRBV11-2
abundance: .
CDR3aa: CASSQRQGVDEQYF
CDR3nt: TGTGCCAGCAGCCAGAGACAGGGGGTCGACGAGCAGTACTTC

j_gene: TRBJ2-3
d_gene: .
len: 11
v_gene: TRBV5-1
abundance: .
CDR3aa: CASSSGDTQYF
CDR3nt: TGCGCCAGCAGCTCGGGAGATACGCAGTATTTT

j_gene: TRBJ1-2
d_gene: TRBD1
len: 16
v_gene: TRBV7-8
abundance: .
CDR3aa: CASSLVVGQGALGYTF
CDR3nt: TGTGCCAGCAGCTTAGTTGTGGGACAGGGGGCGCTTGGCTACACCTTC

j_gene: TRBJ2-5
d_gene: .
len: 15
v_gene: TRBV7-2
abundance: .
CDR3aa: CASSLARGWGETQYF
CDR3nt: TGTGCCAGCAGCTTAGCGCGAGGGTGGGGAGAGACCCAGTACTTC

j_gene: TRBJ2-1
d_gene: TRBD2
len: 15
v_gene: TRBV6-2/TRBV6-3
abundance: medium-sized
CDR3aa: CASSVTSGPYNEQFF
CDR3nt: TGTGCCAGCAGCGTGACTAGCGGGCCATACAATGAGCAGTTCTTC

j_gene: TRBJ1-5
d_gene: .
len: 16
v_gene: TRBV19
abundance: .
CDR3aa: CASTFTGRVSNQPQHF
CDR3nt: TGTGCCAGTACTTTCACAGGGAGGGTGAGCAATCAGCCCCAGCATTTT

j_gene: TRBJ2-3
d_gene: .
len: 13
v_gene: TRBV12-5
abundance: .
CDR3aa: CASGVSGSDTQYF
CDR3nt: TGTGCTAGTGGTGTTAGCGGTTCAGATACGCAGTATTTT